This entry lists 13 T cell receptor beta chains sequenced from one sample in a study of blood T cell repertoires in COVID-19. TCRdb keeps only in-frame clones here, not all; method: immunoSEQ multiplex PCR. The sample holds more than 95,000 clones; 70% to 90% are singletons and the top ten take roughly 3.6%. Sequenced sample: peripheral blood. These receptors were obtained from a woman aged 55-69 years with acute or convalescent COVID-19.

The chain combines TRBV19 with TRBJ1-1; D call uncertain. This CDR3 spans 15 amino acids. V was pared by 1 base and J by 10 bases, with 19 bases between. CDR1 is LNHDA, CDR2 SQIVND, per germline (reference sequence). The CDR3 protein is CASSIGGLSRGAAFF. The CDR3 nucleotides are TGTGCCAGTAGTATAGGAGGATTATCGCGAGGTGCAGCTTTCTTT.

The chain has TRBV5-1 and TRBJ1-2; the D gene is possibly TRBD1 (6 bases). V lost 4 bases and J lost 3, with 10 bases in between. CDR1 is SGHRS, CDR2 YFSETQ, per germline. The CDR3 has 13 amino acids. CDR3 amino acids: CASSPQGDYGYTF. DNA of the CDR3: TGCGCCAGCAGCCCACAGGGTGACTATGGCTACACCTTC. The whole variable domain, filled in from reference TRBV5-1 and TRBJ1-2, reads KAGVTQTPRYLIKTRGQQVTLSCSPISGHRSVSWYQQTPGQGLQFLFEYFSETQRNKGNFPGRFSGRQFSNSRSEMNVSTLELGDSALYLCASSPQGDYGYTFGSGTRLTVV.

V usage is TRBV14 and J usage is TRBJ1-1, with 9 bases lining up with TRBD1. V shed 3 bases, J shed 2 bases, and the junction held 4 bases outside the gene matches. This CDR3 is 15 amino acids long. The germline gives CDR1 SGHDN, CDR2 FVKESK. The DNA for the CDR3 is TGTGCCAGCAGCCAGACAGGGGGACCTAACACTGAAGCTTTCTTT. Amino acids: CASSQTGGPNTEAFF.

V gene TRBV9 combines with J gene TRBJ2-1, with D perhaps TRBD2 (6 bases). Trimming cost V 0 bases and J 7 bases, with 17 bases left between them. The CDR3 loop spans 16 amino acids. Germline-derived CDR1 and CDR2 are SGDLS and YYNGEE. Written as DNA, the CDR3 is TGTGCCAGCAGCGTAGGAGGTAGCGGCCCGCTGAATGAGCAGTTCTTC. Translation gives CASSVGGSGPLNEQFF.

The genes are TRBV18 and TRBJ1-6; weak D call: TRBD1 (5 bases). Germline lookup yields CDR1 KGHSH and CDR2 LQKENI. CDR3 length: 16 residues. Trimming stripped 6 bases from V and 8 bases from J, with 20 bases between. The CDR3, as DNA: TGTGCCAGCTCGACCTTGGACACCGCAAGCCATTCACCCCTCCACTTT. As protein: CASSTLDTASHSPLHF.

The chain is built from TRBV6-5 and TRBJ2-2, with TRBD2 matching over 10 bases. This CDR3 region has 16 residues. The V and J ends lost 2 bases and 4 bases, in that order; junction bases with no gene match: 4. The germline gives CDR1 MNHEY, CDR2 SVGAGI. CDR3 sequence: CASSYLGLARTGELFF. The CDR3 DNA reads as TGTGCCAGCAGTTACCTGGGACTAGCGCGCACCGGGGAGCTGTTTTTT.

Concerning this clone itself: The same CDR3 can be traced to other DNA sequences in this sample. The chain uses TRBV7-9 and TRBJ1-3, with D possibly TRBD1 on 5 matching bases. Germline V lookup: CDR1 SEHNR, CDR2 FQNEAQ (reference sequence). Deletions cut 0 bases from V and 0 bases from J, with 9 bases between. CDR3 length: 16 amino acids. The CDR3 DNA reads TGTGCCAGCAGCTTAGCTGGCGGGGGCTCTGGAAACACCATATATTTT. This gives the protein CASSLAGGGSGNTIYF.

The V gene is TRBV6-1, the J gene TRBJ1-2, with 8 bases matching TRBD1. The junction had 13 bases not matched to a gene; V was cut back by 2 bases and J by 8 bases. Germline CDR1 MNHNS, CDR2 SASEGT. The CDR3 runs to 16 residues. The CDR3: CASSEFATGGTGGYTF. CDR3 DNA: TGTGCCAGCAGTGAATTTGCAACAGGGGGTACGGGGGGCTACACCTTC.

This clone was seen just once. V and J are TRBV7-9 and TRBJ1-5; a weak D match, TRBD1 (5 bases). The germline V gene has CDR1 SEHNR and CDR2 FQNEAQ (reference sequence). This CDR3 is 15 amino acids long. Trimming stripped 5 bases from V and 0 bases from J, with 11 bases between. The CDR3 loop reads CASSVQGDSNQPQHF. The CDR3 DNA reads TGTGCCAGCAGCGTCCAGGGTGATAGCAATCAGCCCCAGCATTTT.

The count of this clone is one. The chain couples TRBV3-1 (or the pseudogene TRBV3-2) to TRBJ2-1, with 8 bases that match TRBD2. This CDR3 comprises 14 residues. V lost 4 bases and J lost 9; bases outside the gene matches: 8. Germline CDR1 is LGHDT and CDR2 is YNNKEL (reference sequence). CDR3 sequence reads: CASSLSGSLSEQFF. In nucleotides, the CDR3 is TGTGCCAGCAGCCTCAGCGGGAGTTTAAGTGAGCAGTTCTTC.

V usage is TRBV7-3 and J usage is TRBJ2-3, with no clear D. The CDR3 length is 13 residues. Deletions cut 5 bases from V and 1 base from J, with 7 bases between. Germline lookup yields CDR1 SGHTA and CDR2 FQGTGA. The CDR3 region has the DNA TGTGCCAGCAGCCCTGCGGGCACAGATACGCAGTATTTT. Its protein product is CASSPAGTDTQYF. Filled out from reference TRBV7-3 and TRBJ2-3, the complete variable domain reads GAGVSQTPSNKVTEKGKYVELRCDPISGHTALYWYRQSLGQGPEFLIYFQGTGAADDSGLPNDRFFAVRPEGSVSTLKIQRTERGDSAVYLCASSPAGTDTQYFGPGTRLTVL.

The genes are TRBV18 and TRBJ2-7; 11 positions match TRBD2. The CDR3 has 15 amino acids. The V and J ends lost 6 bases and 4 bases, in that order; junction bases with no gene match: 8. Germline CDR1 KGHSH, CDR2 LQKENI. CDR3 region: CASSGPGTSGYEQYF. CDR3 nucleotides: TGTGCCAGCTCCGGGCCCGGGACTAGCGGATACGAGCAGTACTTC.

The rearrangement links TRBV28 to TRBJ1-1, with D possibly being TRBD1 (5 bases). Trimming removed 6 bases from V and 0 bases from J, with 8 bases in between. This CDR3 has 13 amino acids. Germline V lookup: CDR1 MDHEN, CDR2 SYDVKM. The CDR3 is CASSPGVNTEAFF. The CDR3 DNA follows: TGTGCCAGCAGCCCGGGGGTGAACACTGAAGCTTTCTTT.